This entry is about one T cell receptor beta chain. The antigen remains undetermined. The germline V and J ends were trimmed by 6 bases and 0 bases, with 9 bases remaining between them. Germline V gene data show CDR1 as MNHEY and CDR2 as SMNVEV (reference sequence). The CDR3 runs 15 residues. This entry is derived from a study of blood T cells in healthy people across ages. Notes on the study in general: Among T cells, TCR beta diversity per million cells dropped roughly linearly as age rose.

Then a second PCR, running roughly 7 to 11 cycles, was carried out with a sample-barcoded 5' primer and a J-beta primer mix. Every sample gave at least 2.5 million paired-end reads containing CDR3. TCRdb reprocessed the 5' RACE reads via MiXCR and lists one record per CDR3 protein. The data contain approximately 780,000 distinct CDR3 sequences, about 26% of them seen just once; the ten biggest clones take up around 2.9%. This sample was shared with a second study, whose subject was T cells of mothers and their children. This second study notes: From each mother came over 8.5 million TCR beta CDR3 reads, and from each child came about 3 million. Sequencing revealed no T cell clones that were persistent and microchimeric.

The source is a boy between 10 and 17 years old in good health. V gene TRBV27 combines with J gene TRBJ2-6, with unresolved D. The sequenced material came from blood. CDR3: CASSHSASGANVLTF. The CDR3 DNA is TGTGCCAGCAGCCACAGCGCCTCTGGGGCCAACGTCCTGACTTTC.